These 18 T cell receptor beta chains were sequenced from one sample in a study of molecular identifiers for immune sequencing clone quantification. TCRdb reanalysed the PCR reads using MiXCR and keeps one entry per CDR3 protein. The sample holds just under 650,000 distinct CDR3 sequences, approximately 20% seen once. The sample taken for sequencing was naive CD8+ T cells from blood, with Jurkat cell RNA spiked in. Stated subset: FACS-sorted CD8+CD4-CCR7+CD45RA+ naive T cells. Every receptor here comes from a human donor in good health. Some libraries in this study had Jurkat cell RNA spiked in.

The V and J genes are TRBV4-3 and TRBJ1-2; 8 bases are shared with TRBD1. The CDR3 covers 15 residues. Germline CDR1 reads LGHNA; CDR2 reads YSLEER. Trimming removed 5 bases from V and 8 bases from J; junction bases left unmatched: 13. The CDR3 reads CASSYGQGGGGGYTF. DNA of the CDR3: TGCGCCAGCAGCTACGGACAGGGAGGGGGCGGAGGCTACACCTTC.

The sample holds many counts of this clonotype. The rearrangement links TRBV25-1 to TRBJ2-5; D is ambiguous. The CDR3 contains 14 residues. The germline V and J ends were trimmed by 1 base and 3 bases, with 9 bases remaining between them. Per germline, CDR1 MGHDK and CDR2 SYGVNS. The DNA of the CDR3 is TGTGCCAGCAGTGAATTGGTGGCAGAAGAGACCCAGTACTTC. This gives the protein CASSELVAEETQYF. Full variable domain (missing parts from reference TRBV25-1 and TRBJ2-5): EADIYQTPRYLVIGTGKKITLECSQTMGHDKMYWYQQDPGMELHLIHYSYGVNSTEKGDLSSESTVSRIRTEHFPLTLESARPSHTSQYLCASSELVAEETQYFGPGTRLLVL.

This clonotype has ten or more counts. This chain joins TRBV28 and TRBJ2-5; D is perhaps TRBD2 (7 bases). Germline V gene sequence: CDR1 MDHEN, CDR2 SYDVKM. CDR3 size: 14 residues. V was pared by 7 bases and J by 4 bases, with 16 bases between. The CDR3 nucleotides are TGTGCCAGCACCCTAACGGGGGGCCCAGAGACCCAGTACTTC. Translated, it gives CASTLTGGPETQYF.

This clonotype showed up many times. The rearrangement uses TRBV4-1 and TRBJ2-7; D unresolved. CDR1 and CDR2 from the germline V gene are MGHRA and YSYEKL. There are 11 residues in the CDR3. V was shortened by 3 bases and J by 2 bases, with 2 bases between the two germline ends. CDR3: CASSHPYEQYF. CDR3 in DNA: TGCGCCAGCAGCCACCCCTACGAGCAGTACTTC.

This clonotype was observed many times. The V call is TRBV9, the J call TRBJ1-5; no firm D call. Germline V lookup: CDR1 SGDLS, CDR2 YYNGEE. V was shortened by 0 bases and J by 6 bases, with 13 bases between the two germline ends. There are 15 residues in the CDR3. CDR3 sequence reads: CASSVVDLIGQPQHF. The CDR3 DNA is TGTGCCAGCAGCGTAGTTGACCTTATAGGTCAGCCCCAGCATTTT.

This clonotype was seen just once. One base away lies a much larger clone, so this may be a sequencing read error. CDR3 amino acids: CASNLGQGANIQYF. The DNA for the CDR3 is TGTGCCAGCAATCTAGGACAGGGGGCCAACATTCAGTACTTC. This chain connects TRBV28 to TRBJ2-4; 11 bases align to TRBD1. Trimming at V came to 7 bases and at J to 7 bases, leaving 6 bases not matched to a gene. The germline CDR1 and CDR2 sequences are MDHEN and SYDVKM. The CDR3 length is 14 residues. The whole variable domain, remainder taken from reference TRBV28 and TRBJ2-4, is DVKVTQSSRYLVKRTGEKVFLECVQDMDHENMFWYRQDPGLGLRLIYFSYDVKMKEKGDIPEGYSVSREKKERFSLILESASTNQTSMYLCASNLGQGANIQYFGAGTRLSVL.

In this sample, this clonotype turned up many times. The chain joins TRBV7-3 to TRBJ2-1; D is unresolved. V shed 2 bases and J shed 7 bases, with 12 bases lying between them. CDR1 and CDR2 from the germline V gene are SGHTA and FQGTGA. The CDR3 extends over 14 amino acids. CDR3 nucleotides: TGTGCCAGCAGCTTATCAGTGGCACCTAATGAGCAGTTCTTC. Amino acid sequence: CASSLSVAPNEQFF.

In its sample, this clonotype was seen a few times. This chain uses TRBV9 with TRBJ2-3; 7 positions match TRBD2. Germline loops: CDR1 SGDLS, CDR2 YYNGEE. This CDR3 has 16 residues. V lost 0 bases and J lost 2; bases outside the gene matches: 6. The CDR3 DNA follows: TGTGCCAGCAGCGTAGGAGTAGCGGGTATCACAGATACGCAGTATTTT. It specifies CASSVGVAGITDTQYF.

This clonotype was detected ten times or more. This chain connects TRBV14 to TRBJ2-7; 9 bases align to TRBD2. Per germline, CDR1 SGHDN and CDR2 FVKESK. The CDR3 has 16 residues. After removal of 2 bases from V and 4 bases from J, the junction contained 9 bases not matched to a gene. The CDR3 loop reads CASSQTGTSYGYEQYF. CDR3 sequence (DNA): TGTGCCAGCAGCCAAACCGGGACTAGCTATGGGTACGAGCAGTACTTC.

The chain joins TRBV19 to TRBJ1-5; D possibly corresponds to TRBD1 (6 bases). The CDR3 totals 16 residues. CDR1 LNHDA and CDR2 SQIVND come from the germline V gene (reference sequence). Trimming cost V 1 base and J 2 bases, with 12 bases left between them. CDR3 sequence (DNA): TGTGCCAGTAGTATAGGGGGGACACTGGGCAATCAGCCCCAGCATTTT. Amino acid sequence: CASSIGGTLGNQPQHF.

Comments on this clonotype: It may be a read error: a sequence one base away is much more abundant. The CDR3 loop reads CSATVAETGLWGQYF. The CDR3, as DNA: TGCAGTGCTACCGTAGCGGAAACCGGTTTGTGGGGGCAGTACTTC. The rearrangement joins TRBV20-1 to TRBJ2-7; D might be TRBD2 (6 bases). CDR1 DFQATT and CDR2 SNEGSKA come from the germline V gene (reference sequence). V lost 4 bases and J 9 bases, leaving 25 bases between the germline ends. The CDR3 is made up of 15 amino acids.

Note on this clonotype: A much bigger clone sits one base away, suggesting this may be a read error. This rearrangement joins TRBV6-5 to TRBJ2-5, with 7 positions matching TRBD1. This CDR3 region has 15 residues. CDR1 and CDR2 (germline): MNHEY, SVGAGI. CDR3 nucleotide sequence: TGTGCCAGCAGTGGGTCCGGGACAGAGCAAGATACCCAGTACTTC. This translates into CASSGSGTEQDTQYF.

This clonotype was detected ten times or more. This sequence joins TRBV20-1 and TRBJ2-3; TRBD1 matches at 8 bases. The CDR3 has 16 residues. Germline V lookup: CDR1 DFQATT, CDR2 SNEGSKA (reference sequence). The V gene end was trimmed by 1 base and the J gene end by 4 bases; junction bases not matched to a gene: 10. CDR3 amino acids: CSARVPTGGLADTQYF. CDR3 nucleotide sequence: TGCAGTGCTAGAGTCCCAACAGGGGGGCTCGCAGATACGCAGTATTTT.

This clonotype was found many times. DNA of the CDR3: TGTGCCAGCAGCGTAGCCCCCGGGACTAGTTTCTACAATGAGCAGTTCTTC. It codes for CASSVAPGTSFYNEQFF. The rearrangement uses TRBV9 and TRBJ2-1, with 8 nucleotides matching TRBD2. The length of the CDR3 is 17 residues. The V gene end was trimmed by 0 bases and the J gene end by 3 bases; junction bases not matched to a gene: 8. Germline V gene lookup returns CDR1 SGDLS and CDR2 YYNGEE.

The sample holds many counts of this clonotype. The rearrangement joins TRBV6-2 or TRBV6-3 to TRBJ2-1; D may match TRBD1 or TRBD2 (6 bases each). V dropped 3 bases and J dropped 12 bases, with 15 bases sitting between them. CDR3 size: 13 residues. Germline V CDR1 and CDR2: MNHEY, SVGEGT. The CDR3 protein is CASSYQWTAGQFF. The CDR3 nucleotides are TGTGCCAGCAGTTATCAATGGACAGCGGGGCAGTTCTTC.

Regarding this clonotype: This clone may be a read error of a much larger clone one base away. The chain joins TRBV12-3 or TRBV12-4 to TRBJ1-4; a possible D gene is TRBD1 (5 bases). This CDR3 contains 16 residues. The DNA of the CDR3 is TGTGCCAGCAGCCCATCCCCAGGGCTGGCTAATGAAAAACTGCTTTTT. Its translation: CASSPSPGLANEKLLF.

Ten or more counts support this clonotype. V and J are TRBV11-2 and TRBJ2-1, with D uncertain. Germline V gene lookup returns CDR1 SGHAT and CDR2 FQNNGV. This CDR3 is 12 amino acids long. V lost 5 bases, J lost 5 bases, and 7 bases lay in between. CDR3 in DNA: TGTGCCAGCAGCCTATTGAACAATGAGCAGTTCTTC. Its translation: CASSLLNNEQFF. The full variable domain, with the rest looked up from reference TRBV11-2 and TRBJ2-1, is EAGVAQSPRYKIIEKRQSVAFWCNPISGHATLYWYQQILGQGPKLLIQFQNNGVVDDSQLPKDRFSAERLKGVDSTLKIQPAKLEDSAVYLCASSLLNNEQFFGPGTRLTVL.

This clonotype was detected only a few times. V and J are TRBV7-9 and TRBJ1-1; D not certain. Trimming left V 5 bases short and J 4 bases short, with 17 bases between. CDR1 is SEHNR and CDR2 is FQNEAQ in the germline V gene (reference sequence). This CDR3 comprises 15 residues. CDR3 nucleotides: TGTGCCAGCAGCCCCGGTGGGCGGATGAGCACTGAAGCTTTCTTT. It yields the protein CASSPGGRMSTEAFF. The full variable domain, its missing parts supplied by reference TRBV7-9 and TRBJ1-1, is DTGVSQNPRHKITKRGQNVTFRCDPISEHNRLYWYRQTLGQGPEFLTYFQNEAQLEKSRLLSDRFSAERPKGSFSTLEIQRTEQGDSAMYLCASSPGGRMSTEAFFGQGTRLTVV.